The 13 T cell receptor beta chains below come from one sample, sequenced in a study of cytomegalovirus exposure and HLA in healthy donors. In the PCR, 60 Vbeta and 13 Jbeta primers were used. Sequenced by immunoSEQ multiplex PCR; TCRdb stores in-frame clones only, minus some. This sample carries about 140,000 clones, around 90% of them seen once, and the ten largest clones take roughly 0.5%. The sample taken for sequencing was PBMCs. The receptor source for this set is a woman between 40 and 50 years old in good health and CMV-seronegative.

J is TRBJ2-7 and V is TRBV7-6, with D maybe TRBD2 (5 bases). This CDR3 has 14 residues. Between the trimmed V and J ends, which lost 1 base and 3 bases, there was a span of 10 bases. Germline CDR1 reads SGHVS; CDR2 reads FNYEAQ. The CDR3 region has the DNA TGTGCCAGCAGCTTAGGAGGGATCCACTACGAGCAGTACTTC. It specifies CASSLGGIHYEQYF.

This sequence joins TRBV4-1 and TRBJ2-3; weak D call: TRBD1 (5 bases). CDR1 MGHRA and CDR2 YSYEKL come from the germline V gene. The CDR3 loop spans 13 amino acids. V lost 0 bases to trimming and J lost 9 bases, with 10 bases between them. The CDR3 bases are TGCGCCAGCAGCCAAGAAGGGGTCCAGACGCAGTATTTT. Translating gives CASSQEGVQTQYF.

The chain combines TRBV10-2 with TRBJ2-1; perhaps TRBD1 as D (5 bases). Germline V gene lookup returns CDR1 WSHSY and CDR2 SAAADI. Trimming removed 0 bases at V and 3 bases at J, with 12 bases between. This CDR3 has 16 amino acids. CDR3 protein: CASSESRARNYNEQFF. The CDR3 DNA sequence: TGCGCCAGCAGTGAGTCCAGGGCCCGAAACTACAATGAGCAGTTCTTC.

This rearrangement joins TRBV4-3 to TRBJ2-1; 14 bases are shared with TRBD2. V lost 4 bases, J lost 7 bases, and 3 bases stayed unmatched. The CDR3 has 15 residues. Germline-derived CDR1 and CDR2 are LGHNA and YSLEER. CDR3 residues: CASSRLAGGENEQFF. CDR3 DNA: TGCGCCAGCAGCCGACTAGCGGGAGGGGAGAATGAGCAGTTCTTC.

This rearrangement joins TRBV7-9 to TRBJ2-7; perhaps TRBD2 as D (7 bases). CDR3 size: 14 residues. Germline V lookup: CDR1 SEHNR, CDR2 FQNEAQ (reference sequence). Trimming pared 5 bases from V and 3 bases from J, leaving 14 bases between. The CDR3 sequence is CASSREGGGYEQYF. In DNA form, the CDR3 reads TGTGCCAGCAGCAGAGAGGGAGGGGGCTACGAGCAGTACTTC.

The V call is TRBV5-1, the J call TRBJ2-7; 11 bases align to TRBD1. The CDR3 has 14 residues. With 2 bases clipped from V and 4 bases from J, the junction kept 2 bases outside the gene matches. The germline gives CDR1 SGHRS, CDR2 YFSETQ. CDR3 amino acids: CASSFGTGGYEQYF. The CDR3 DNA sequence: TGCGCCAGCAGCTTCGGGACAGGGGGTTACGAGCAGTACTTC.

This rearrangement joins TRBV18 to TRBJ2-1, with 9 bases that match TRBD2. The ends lost 2 bases at V and 0 bases at J; junction bases unmatched: 2. Germline loops: CDR1 KGHSH, CDR2 LQKENI. The CDR3 is 16 amino acids. The CDR3 nucleotides are TGTGCCAGCTCACCAGGGACTAGCTCCTCCTACAATGAGCAGTTCTTC. Translated, it gives CASSPGTSSSYNEQFF. The whole variable domain, filled in from reference TRBV18 and TRBJ2-1, reads NAGVMQNPRHLVRRRGQEARLRCSPMKGHSHVYWYRQLPEEGLKFMVYLQKENIIDESGMPKERFSAEFPKEGPSILRIQQVVRGDSAAYFCASSPGTSSSYNEQFFGPGTRLTVL.

The chain links TRBV7-2 to TRBJ2-7; TRBD2 is a possible D gene (6 bases). V was pared by 3 bases and J by 1 base, with 7 bases between. Germline V CDR1 and CDR2: SGHTA, FQGNSA. The CDR3 spans 13 residues. The CDR3 region has the DNA TGTGCCAGCAGCTTGGGACTTTCCTACGAGCAGTACTTC. Residues: CASSLGLSYEQYF.

The chain links TRBV11-2 to TRBJ2-2; D call uncertain. Germline V CDR1 and CDR2: SGHAT, FQNNGV. V was clipped by 1 base and J by 3 bases, with 6 bases between them. This CDR3 has 14 amino acids. CDR3 nucleotide sequence: TGTGCCAGCAGCTTAGTGAGGTACACCGGGGAGCTGTTTTTT. This encodes CASSLVRYTGELFF.

The chain combines TRBV9 with TRBJ2-5, with D perhaps matching TRBD1 (5 bases). The V and J ends lost 0 bases and 2 bases respectively, with 5 bases between them. The germline gives CDR1 SGDLS, CDR2 YYNGEE. The CDR3 contains 13 residues. CDR3 DNA: TGTGCCAGCAGCGTAGGACAGCAAGAGACCCAGTACTTC. Its translation is CASSVGQQETQYF.

This rearrangement joins TRBV4-1 to TRBJ2-5; 7 bases are shared with TRBD1. CDR3 length equals 14 residues. Germline assignment: CDR1 MGHRA and CDR2 YSYEKL. V dropped 2 bases and J dropped 1; count of bases not matched to a gene: 1. CDR3 DNA sequence: TGCGCCAGCAGCCAAAGACAGGGCCAAGAGACCCAGTACTTC. Its translation is CASSQRQGQETQYF.

The genes are TRBV10-3 and TRBJ2-5; D is uncertain. Germline assignment: CDR1 ENHRY and CDR2 SYGVKD. This CDR3 has 13 residues. Trimming left V 10 bases short and J 9 bases short, with 21 bases between. CDR3 amino acids: CATHPTWRWAQYF. Written as DNA, the CDR3 is TGTGCCACCCACCCGACATGGCGTTGGGCCCAGTACTTC.

The V call is TRBV6-6, the J call TRBJ2-7, with D possibly matching TRBD1 (5 bases). CDR1 is MNHNY and CDR2 is SVGAGI in the germline V gene (reference sequence). V lost 2 bases and J lost 4, with 12 bases in between. The CDR3 totals 14 residues. In DNA form, the CDR3 reads TGTGCCAGCAGTTACCCCCAACAGGTTTACGAGCAGTACTTC. This encodes CASSYPQQVYEQYF.